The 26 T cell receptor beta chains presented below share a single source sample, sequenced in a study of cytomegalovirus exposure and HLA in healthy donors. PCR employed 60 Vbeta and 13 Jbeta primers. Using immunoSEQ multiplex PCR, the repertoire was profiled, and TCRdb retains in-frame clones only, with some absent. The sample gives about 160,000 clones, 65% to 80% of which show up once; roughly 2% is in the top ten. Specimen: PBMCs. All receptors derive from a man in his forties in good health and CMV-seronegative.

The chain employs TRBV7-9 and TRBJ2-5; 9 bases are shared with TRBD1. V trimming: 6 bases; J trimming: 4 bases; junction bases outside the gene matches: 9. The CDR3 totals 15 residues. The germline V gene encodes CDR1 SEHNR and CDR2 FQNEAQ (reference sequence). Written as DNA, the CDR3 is TGTGCCAGCAGGGAACAGGGGGCTATTCGAGAGACCCAGTACTTC. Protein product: CASREQGAIRETQYF.

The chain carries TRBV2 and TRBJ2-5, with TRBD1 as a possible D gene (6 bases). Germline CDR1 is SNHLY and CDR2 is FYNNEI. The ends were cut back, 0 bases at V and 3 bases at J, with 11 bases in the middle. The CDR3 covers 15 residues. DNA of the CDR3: TGTGCCAGCAGTGAAGCCAGGGGTGAGAAAGAGACCCAGTACTTC. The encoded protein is CASSEARGEKETQYF.

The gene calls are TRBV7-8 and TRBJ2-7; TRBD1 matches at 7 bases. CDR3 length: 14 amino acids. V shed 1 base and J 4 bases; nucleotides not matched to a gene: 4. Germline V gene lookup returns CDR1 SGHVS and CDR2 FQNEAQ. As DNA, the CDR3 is TGTGCCAGCAGCTTAGAGCTCAGGGGGTACGAGCAGTACTTC. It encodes CASSLELRGYEQYF.

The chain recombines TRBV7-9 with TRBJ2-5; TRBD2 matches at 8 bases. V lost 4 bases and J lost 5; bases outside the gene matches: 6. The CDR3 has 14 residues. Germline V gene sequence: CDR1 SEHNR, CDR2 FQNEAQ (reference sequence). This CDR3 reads CASSSPGGWETQYF. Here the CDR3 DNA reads TGTGCCAGCAGCTCGCCGGGAGGGTGGGAGACCCAGTACTTC.

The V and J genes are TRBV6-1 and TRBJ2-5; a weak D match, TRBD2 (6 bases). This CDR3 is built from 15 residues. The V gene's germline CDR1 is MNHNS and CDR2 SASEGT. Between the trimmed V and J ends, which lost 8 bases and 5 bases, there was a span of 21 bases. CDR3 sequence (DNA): TGTGCCAGCGGATCTCCGGGAGCCGAGTGGGAGACCCAGTACTTC. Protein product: CASGSPGAEWETQYF.

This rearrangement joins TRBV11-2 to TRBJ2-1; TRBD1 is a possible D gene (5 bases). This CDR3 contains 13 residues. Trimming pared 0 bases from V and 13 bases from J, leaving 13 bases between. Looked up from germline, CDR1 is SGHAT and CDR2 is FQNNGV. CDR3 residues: CASSLDRQGHQFF. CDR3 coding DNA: TGTGCCAGCAGCTTAGATCGGCAGGGTCATCAGTTCTTC. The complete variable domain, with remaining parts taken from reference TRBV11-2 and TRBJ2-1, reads EAGVAQSPRYKIIEKRQSVAFWCNPISGHATLYWYQQILGQGPKLLIQFQNNGVVDDSQLPKDRFSAERLKGVDSTLKIQPAKLEDSAVYLCASSLDRQGHQFFGPGTRLTVL.

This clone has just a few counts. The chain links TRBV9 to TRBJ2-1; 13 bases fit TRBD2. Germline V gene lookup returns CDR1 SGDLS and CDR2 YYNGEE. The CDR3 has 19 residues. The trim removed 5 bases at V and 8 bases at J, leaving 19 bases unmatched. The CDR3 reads CASSGGGTSGLAGKDEQFF. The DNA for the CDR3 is TGTGCCAGCAGTGGAGGCGGTACGTCGGGACTAGCGGGAAAGGATGAGCAGTTCTTC. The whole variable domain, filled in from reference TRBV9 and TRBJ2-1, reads DSGVTQTPKHLITATGQRVTLRCSPRSGDLSVYWYQQSLDQGLQFLIQYYNGEERAKGNILERFSAQQFPDLHSELNLSSLELGDSALYFCASSGGGTSGLAGKDEQFFGPGTRLTVL.

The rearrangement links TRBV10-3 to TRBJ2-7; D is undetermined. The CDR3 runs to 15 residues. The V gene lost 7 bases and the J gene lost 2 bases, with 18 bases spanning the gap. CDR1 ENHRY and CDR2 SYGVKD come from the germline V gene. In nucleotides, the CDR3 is TGTGCCATCAAGTCTTTTGTTGGCAGAACCTACGAGCAGTACTTC. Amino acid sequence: CAIKSFVGRTYEQYF.

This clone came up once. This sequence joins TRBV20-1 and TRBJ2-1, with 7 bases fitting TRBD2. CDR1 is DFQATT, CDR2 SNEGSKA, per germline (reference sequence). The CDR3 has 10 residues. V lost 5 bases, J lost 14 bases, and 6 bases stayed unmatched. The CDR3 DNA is TGCAGTGCTCCCAGACTAGCCGAGTTCTTC. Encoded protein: CSAPRLAEFF.

CDR3 region: CASSLVSGYGYTF. The DNA for the CDR3 is TGTGCCAGCAGCTTAGTATCGGGCTATGGCTACACCTTC. The chain is built from TRBV11-1 and TRBJ1-2, with D hard to call. This CDR3 comprises 13 residues. The germline V gene has CDR1 SGHAT and CDR2 FQDESV (reference sequence). The V end was cut by 1 base, the J end by 4 bases, with 7 bases between.

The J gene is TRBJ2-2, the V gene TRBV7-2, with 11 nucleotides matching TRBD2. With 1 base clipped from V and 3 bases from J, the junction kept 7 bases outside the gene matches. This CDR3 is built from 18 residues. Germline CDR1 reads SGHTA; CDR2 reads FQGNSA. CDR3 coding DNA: TGTGCCAGCAGCTTAGTTCCTAGCGGGAGGATTGACACCGGGGAGCTGTTTTTT. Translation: CASSLVPSGRIDTGELFF. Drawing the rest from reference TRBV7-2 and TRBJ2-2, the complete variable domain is GAGVSQSPSNKVTEKGKDVELRCDPISGHTALYWYRQSLGQGLEFLIYFQGNSAPDKSGLPSDRFSAERTGGSVSTLTIQRTQQEDSAVYLCASSLVPSGRIDTGELFFGEGSRLTVL.

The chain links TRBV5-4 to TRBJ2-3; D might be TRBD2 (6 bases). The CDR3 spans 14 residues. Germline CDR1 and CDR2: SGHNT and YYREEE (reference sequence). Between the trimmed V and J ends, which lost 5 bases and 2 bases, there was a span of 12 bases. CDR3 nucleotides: TGTGCCAGCAGTTCCCGGGACTCCACAGATACGCAGTATTTT. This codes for CASSSRDSTDTQYF.

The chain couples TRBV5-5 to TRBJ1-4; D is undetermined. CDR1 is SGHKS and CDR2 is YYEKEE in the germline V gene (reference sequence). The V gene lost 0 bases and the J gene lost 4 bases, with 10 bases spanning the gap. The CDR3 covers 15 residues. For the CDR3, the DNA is TGTGCCAGCAGCTTGGGGCCAGGCCGTAATGAAAAACTGTTTTTT. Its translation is CASSLGPGRNEKLFF. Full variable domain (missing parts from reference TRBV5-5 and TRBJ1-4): DAGVTQSPTHLIKTRGQQVTLRCSPISGHKSVSWYQQVLGQGPQFIFQYYEKEERGRGNFPDRFSARQFPNYSSELNVNALLLGDSALYLCASSLGPGRNEKLFFGSGTQLSVL.

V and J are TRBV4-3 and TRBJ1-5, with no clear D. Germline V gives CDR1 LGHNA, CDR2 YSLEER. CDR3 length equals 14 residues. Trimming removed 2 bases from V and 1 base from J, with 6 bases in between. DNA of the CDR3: TGCGCCAGCAGCCAAATACTCAGCAATCAGCCCCAGCATTTT. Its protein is CASSQILSNQPQHF.

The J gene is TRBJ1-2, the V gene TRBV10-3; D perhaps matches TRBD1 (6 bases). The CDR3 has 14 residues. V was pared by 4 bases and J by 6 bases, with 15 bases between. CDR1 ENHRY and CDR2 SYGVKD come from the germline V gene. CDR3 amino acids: CAISVLGAGNGYTF. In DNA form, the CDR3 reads TGTGCCATCAGTGTTCTGGGGGCGGGCAATGGCTACACCTTC.

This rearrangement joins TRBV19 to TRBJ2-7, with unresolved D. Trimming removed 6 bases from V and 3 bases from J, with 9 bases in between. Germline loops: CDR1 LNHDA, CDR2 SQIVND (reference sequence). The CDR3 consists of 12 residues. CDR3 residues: CASSDPYYEQYF. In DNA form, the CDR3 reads TGTGCCAGTAGCGATCCCTACTACGAGCAGTACTTC. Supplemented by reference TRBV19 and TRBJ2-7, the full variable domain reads DGGITQSPKYLFRKEGQNVTLSCEQNLNHDAMYWYRQDPGQGLRLIYYSQIVNDFQKGDIAEGYSVSREKKESFPLTVTSAQKNPTAFYLCASSDPYYEQYFGPGTRLTVT.

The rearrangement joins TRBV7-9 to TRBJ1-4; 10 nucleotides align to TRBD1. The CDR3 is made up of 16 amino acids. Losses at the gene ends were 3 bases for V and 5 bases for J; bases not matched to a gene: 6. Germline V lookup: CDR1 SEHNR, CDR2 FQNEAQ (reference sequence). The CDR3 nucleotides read TGTGCCAGCAGCTTTAGCCGGACAGGGGGAAATGAAAAACTGTTTTTT. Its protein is CASSFSRTGGNEKLFF.

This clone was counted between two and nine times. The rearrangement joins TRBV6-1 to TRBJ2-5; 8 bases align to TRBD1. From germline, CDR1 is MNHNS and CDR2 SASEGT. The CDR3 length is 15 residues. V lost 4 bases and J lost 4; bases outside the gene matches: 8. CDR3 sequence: CASSAGQGAAETQYF. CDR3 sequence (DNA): TGTGCCAGCAGTGCAGGACAGGGTGCCGCAGAGACCCAGTACTTC.

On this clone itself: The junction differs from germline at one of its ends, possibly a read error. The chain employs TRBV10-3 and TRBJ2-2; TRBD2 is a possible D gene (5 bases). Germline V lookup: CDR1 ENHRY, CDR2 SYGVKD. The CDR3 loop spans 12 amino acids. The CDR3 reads CAVSGNTGELFF. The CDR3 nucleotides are TGTGCCGTCAGCGGGAACACCGGGGAGCTGTTTTTT.

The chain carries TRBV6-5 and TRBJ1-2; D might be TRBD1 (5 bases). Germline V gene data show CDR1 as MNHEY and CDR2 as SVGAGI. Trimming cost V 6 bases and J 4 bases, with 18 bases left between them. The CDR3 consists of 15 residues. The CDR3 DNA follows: TGTGCCAGCAGCATACAGAGAGGCGGGGGCTATGGCTACACCTTC. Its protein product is CASSIQRGGGYGYTF.

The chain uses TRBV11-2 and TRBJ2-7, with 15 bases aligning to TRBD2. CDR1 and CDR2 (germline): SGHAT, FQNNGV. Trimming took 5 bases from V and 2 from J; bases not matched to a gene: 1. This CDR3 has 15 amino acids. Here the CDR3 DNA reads TGTGCCAGCAGCGGACTAGCGGGAGGGACCTACGAGCAGTACTTC. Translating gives CASSGLAGGTYEQYF.

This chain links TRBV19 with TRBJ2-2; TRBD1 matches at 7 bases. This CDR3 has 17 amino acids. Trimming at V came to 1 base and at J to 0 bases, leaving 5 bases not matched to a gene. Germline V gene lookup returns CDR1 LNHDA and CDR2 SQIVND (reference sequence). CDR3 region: CASSIGGTGANTGELFF. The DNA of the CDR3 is TGTGCCAGTAGTATAGGTGGAACAGGGGCGAACACCGGGGAGCTGTTTTTT.

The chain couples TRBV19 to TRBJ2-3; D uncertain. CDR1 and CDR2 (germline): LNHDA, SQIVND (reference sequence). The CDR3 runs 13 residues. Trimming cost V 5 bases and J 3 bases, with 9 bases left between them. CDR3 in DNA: TGTGCCAGTAGTTCAAGTCGGACAGATACGCAGTATTTT. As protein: CASSSSRTDTQYF.

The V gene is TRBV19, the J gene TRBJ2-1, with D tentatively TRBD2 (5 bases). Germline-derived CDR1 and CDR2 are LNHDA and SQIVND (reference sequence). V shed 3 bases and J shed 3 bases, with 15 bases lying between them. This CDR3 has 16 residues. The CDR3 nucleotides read TGTGCCAGTAGTATGACCACGGCAGGAGGCTACAATGAGCAGTTCTTC. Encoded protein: CASSMTTAGGYNEQFF.

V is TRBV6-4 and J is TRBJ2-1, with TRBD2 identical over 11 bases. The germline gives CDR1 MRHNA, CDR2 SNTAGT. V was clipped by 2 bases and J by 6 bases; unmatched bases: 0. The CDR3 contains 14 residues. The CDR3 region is CASSDGTSGNEQFF. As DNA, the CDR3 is TGTGCCAGCAGTGACGGGACTAGCGGCAATGAGCAGTTCTTC.

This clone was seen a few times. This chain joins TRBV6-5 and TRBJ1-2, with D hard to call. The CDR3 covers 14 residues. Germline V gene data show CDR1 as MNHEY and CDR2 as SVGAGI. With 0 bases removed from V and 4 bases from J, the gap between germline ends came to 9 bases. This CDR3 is CASSYSSDRYGYTF. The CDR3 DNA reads TGTGCCAGCAGTTACTCCTCAGATCGCTATGGCTACACCTTC.